What follows is one T cell receptor (beta chain) and its context. Antigen specificity is unknown. The data originate from a study of Tregs in tolerant kidney transplant recipients. Study conclusions and caveats: Biological reproducibility was not directly addressed in this study. The most relevant donor-specific Treg TCRbeta repertoire apparently came from expansion with activated donor B cells. The small number of patients limits these findings pending further validation.

The assay was immunoSEQ multiplex PCR, and TCRdb's table has in-frame clones only and misses some. The table has some 250,000 clones, about 80% seen once. Unstimulated regulatory T cells (CD4+CD25+CD127-), CD4+CD25- non-regulatory cells, CD4 and CD8 cells were FACS-sorted from thawed PBMCs. The TCR comes from a human donor in good health. Sequencing was performed on CD4+ T cells from blood.

The CDR3 DNA reads as TGTGCCTGGAGTCGGCAGCGGGGTTACGAGCAGTACTTC. Its translation: CAWSRQRGYEQYF. The chain couples TRBV30 to TRBJ2-5, with 7 bases lining up with TRBD2. TRBJ2-7 matches the DNA end more closely, so the J call is doubtful. The CDR3 has 13 amino acids. Germline V lookup: CDR1 GTSNPN, CDR2 SVGIG (reference sequence).